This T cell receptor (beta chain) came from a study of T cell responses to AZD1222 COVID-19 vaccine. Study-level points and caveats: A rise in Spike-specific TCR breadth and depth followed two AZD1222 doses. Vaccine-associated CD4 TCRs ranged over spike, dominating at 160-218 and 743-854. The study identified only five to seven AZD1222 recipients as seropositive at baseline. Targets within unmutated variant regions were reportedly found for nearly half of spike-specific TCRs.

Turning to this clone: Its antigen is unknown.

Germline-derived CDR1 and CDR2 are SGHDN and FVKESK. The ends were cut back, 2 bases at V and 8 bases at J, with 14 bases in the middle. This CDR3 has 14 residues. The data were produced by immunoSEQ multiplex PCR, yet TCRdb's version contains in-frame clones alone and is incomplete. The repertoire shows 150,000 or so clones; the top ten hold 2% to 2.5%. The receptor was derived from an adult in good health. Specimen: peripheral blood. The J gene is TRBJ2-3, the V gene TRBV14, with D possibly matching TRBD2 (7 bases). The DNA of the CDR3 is TGTGCCAGCAGCCAATACGGGGGGCCAGTTACGCAGTATTTT. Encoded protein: CASSQYGGPVTQYF.